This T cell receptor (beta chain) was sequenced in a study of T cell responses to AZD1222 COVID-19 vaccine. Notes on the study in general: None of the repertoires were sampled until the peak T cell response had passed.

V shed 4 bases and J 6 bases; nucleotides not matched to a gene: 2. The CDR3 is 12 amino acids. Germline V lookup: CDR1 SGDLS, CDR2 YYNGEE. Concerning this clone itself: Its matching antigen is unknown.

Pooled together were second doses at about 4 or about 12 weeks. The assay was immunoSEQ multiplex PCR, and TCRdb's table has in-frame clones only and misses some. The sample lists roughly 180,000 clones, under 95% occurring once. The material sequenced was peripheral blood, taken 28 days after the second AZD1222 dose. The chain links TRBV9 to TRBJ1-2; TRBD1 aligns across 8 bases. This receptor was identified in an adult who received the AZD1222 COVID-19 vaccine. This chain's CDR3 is CASSRQGNGYTF. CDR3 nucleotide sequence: TGTGCCAGCAGCCGACAGGGGAATGGCTACACCTTC.